This TCR beta chain was sequenced during a study of Ad26.COV2.S vaccination and SARS-CoV-2 variants. Only in-frame clones appear in the TCRdb table, and some are missing; sequencing was by immunoSEQ multiplex PCR. The data show about 350,000 clones, approximately 81% seen once. CDR3 length equals 14 residues. Germline values: CDR1 SGHTA, CDR2 FQGNSA. Trimming removed 5 bases from V and 3 bases from J, with 13 bases in between. About this clone: Its antigen is unknown.

Sample treatment: around 19 received Ad26.COV2.S at low or high dose, single or two shots; about 5 received placebo; per-sample allocation not given. Day 63 after the first vaccine or placebo injection was the time point for sampling. Points from the study as a whole: Vaccinated and placebo-treated recipients had similar non-spike TCR breadth.

The J gene is TRBJ2-5, the V gene TRBV7-2; unclear D gene. The sequence was obtained from a person aged 18 to 65 who received the Ad26.COV2.S COVID-19 vaccine or a placebo. The input for sequencing was peripheral blood, taken in a trial of Ad26.COV2.S vaccine versus placebo. The CDR3 protein is CASSPRILEETQYF. The DNA of the CDR3 is TGTGCCAGCAGCCCACGAATTTTGGAAGAGACCCAGTACTTC.